This T cell receptor beta chain was observed in a study of cytomegalovirus exposure and HLA in healthy donors (dated by TCRdb to the late 2010s). Background for the entire study: According to an earlier analysis of 550 to 750 of the donors, about 170 million T cells yielded 100 million or so unique TCR beta sequences and roughly 280 Gb of sequence data. Approximately 310 gigabases of sequencing data and tens of millions of unique TCR sequences were included in an early release covering 550 to 650 HLA-typed donors. Of the roughly 400 genotyped donors, approximately 83% fell in the genetic ancestry cluster associated with self-reported Caucasian donors. The study aimed to test whether cataloging public T cell receptors could reveal signatures of past pathogen exposure. The T cell repertoires of about 700 subjects were profiled by immunosequencing and related to cytomegalovirus serostatus. Besides the first cohort of around 700 subjects, a separate validation cohort made up of over 100 different subjects was used. To predict cytomegalovirus infection status, the study brought together high-throughput TCR immunosequencing, statistical association of individual TCRs with disease status, and machine learning. A later analysis re-examined previously published TCR beta repertoires from hundreds of donors and added high-resolution HLA genotyping to investigate patterns of TCR occurrence. In the later analysis, no new phenotypic data were used to find candidate immune exposures; instead, reliance was placed on TCR beta sequences and their occurrence across donors. To decide whether each TCR beta V gene segment behaved as functional or pseudogenic, an earlier analysis of fewer than 750 of the donors relied on high-throughput TCR beta sequencing. Alongside the repertoire data, information on donor age, sex, ethnicity and CMV serostatus was compiled. Genome-wide SNP genotypes for about 60% of the 666 donors were used in a later genetic analysis, which treated that subset as a discovery cohort. Every discovery cohort repertoire had been produced on one sequencing platform. Both class I and class II loci were covered by HLA typing, at four-digit resolution. The number of typed donors differed by locus: roughly 629-640 for A, B, C, DRB1 and DQB1; 500 to 550 for DQA1; fewer than 610 for DPA1; and roughly 490 for DPB1. About five DR-DQ haplotypes were treated as single units for association and clustering because of strong linkage in the cohort. Across about 370 genotyped donors of the cohort, an average of roughly 250,000 unique TCR beta nucleotide sequences per donor were sequenced, and roughly 17% of those sequences were non-productive.

A remark on this clone: Its antigen is currently not known. No per-base quality is available; no much larger clone lies one base away.

Spanning cysteine to phenylalanine, the CDR3 consists of 16 amino acids. Kept here is only the CDR3 DNA, which spans 48 bases and is read in frame from base 1. The V end gives up 3 bases and the J end 1 base, leaving 5 bases in the junction not matched to a gene. Taken from the germline V gene, the CDR1 and CDR2 loops are MGHRA and YSYEKL. The cohort comprised hundreds of healthy bone marrow donors. At the time of sampling, every cohort member was nominally healthy, though immune exposures that went unrecorded were likely present. The donor was CMV seronegative and belonged to the group of 350 to 400 seronegative cohort members. A peripheral blood sample was collected from each donor, and TCR beta sequencing was performed on peripheral blood mononuclear cells. The Qiagen DNeasy Blood Extraction Kit was used to extract genomic DNA from the blood cell samples. Libraries came from the immunoSEQ multiplex PCR assay. For the multiplex PCR, a mixture combining 60 forward primers for TCR Vbeta segments and 13 reverse primers for TCR Jbeta segments was used. The CDR3 region of rearranged TCR beta genes was amplified from genomic DNA with a multiplex PCR assay. On the Illumina HiSeq System, the amplified TCR beta libraries were sequenced as 87-base-pair reads. The study's own analysis went as follows. In a later analysis, 80 million or so unique TCR beta chains were counted across the 666 repertoires, and about 10 million of these chains were shared by at least two donors. A nearest-neighbor algorithm error-corrected the raw reads and collapsed the reads into unique sequences, merging closely related sequences to remove PCR and sequencing errors. Alignment of CDR3 sequences to IMGT reference sequences was used to assign V, D and J gene segments. For a sequence to be retained, at least a six-nucleotide match to both a V gene segment and a J gene segment was required. A rearrangement counted as productive if the CDR3 had no stop codons and remained in frame with V and J, and every other rearrangement counted as non-productive. CDR3 was defined according to IMGT convention as the region running from the second conserved V-encoded cysteine to the conserved J-encoded phenylalanine. The earlier analysis of about 610 of the donors excluded sequences that lacked an unambiguous match to a single V gene segment. An earlier analysis of 450 to 650 of the donors called V segments functional above 56.7% productive rearrangements and segregating when the between-donor standard deviation exceeded 5%. A statistical classification framework was built to diagnose cytomegalovirus status from the catalog of TCR beta chain sequences. In a later analysis, V and J genes were assigned by comparing TCR nucleotide sequences against IMGT/GENE-DB human TR gene sequences. A later analysis assigned CDR3 sequences and most-parsimonious VDJ recombination scenarios with the TCRdist pipeline. A later analysis defined each TCR beta chain by its CDR3 amino acid sequence plus V-gene family, and excluded reads lacking a unique V-gene family. In a later analysis, approximately 640 highly shared, low-generation-probability nucleotide sequences were removed to address suspected cross-contamination and a sequencing artifact. A later analysis calculated a clonal expansion index for each public chain from normalized within-repertoire ranks of inferred template counts. Generation probabilities in a later analysis came from a VDJ recombination model fitted to out-of-frame rearrangements, and those results were checked against IGoR. A later analysis scored TCR-TCR, TCR-HLA and TCR-CMV co-occurrence with hypergeometric tests, applying a repertoire-size bias correction to TCR pairs. To estimate false discovery rates, a later analysis permuted the HLA or CMV assignments 20 times. In a later analysis, co-occurring TCRs were grouped using DBSCAN, and TCRdist sequence similarity was added for clustering within HLA-allele-positive subsets. Repertoires with fewer than 30,000 or more than 120,000 public chains were left out of co-occurrence clustering, as were five repertoires with anomalous nucleotide sharing. TCRdb took over this immuneACCESS table, retaining in-frame rearrangements with V and J assigned. Such tables are incomplete; in checked studies, under half of the missing clones stem from an unresolved V gene, and the remainder is unexplained. V and J calls plus clone size are reproduced from that table; the DNA served to infer D and trimming. This sample is represented by roughly 170,000 clones; around four fifths of them were singletons. In total, the top ten clones hold about 1.3% of the sample.

Here is what the overall study found, with its caveats: A further reported finding was that TCR beta sequences accurately predicted the HLA-A and HLA-B alleles for most subjects in the first cohort. A later genetic analysis reported fewer N-insertions in productive TCRs among donors in an Asian-associated ancestry cluster than the approximately 700-donor mean. In a later analysis, 16,951 TCR beta sequences were associated with specific HLA alleles at a false discovery rate of 0.05. According to a later analysis, most CMV-associated TCR beta chains appeared to be HLA-restricted, and the HLA associations seemed to be driven largely by CMV exposure. A later analysis reported that several top co-occurrence clusters appeared linked to parvovirus B19, influenza, CMV and Epstein-Barr virus. About 17 rarely observed V segments, including chromosome 9 orphons, were excluded from the earlier analysis of some 590 of the donors because counts were too low. The authors suggested that the approach could potentially be extended to other disease states and immunological phenotypes. Across donors, most TCR sequences were observed very rarely, whereas some public TCRs were present in many individuals. According to a later analysis, TCR association rates differed among HLA loci, with DRB1 alleles showing the most associated TCRs and HLA-C alleles showing the fewest. Because HLA typing was missing for some donors at each locus, association tests included only the typed subset. Presence/absence analyses assumed roughly uniform sequencing depth across donors, an assumption that may not hold. In both the original and validation cohorts, the classifier was reported to diagnose cytomegalovirus status with high specificity and sensitivity. The study gave a list of about 170 TCR beta chains associated with cytomegalovirus. The only immune exposure information available for the cohort was CMV serostatus. In a later analysis, HLA-associated TCR beta chains were found to be more clonally expanded and to have lower generation probabilities than equally common non-associated chains. A group of highly shared sequence variants was considered likely to be a technical artifact of the sequencing pipeline. A later genetic analysis associated a missense DCLRE1C variant with V-gene and J-gene trimming of TCR beta chains, and an independent cohort replicated the association. Strong co-occurrence of HLA alleles, especially DR and DQ, made assigning TCR associations to individual alleles difficult. Linkage disequilibrium might explain the correlated functional status among segregating V segments, but an unknown experimental factor could not be excluded. Three of the identified cytomegalovirus-associated TCR beta chains were confirmed in vitro to be specific for cytomegalovirus antigens. In an earlier analysis of some 640 of the donors, most TCR beta V segments were observed in productive rearrangements about 87% or about 30% of the time, broadly matching IMGT annotations. This cohort had only TCR beta chains sequenced, and the lack of alpha or paired-chain data limited which features could be detected. The 87-base-pair reads could not distinguish some IMGT-functional V segments, including TRBV6-2 and TRBV6-3, so those segments were excluded.

The sequence came from a man aged 30 to 45 in good health and CMV-seronegative. Input material: PBMCs. Recombination joined TRBV4-1 with TRBJ1-2; 10 middle bases align to TRBD1. The CDR3 in this case is CASSQGGQGNNYGYTF. The nucleotide sequence reads TGCGCCAGCAGCCAGGGGGGACAGGGGAATAACTATGGCTACACCTTC.